The clone carrying this TCR beta chain was seen ten or more times. Antigen specificity is unknown. The data stem from a study of identical twins. General observations from the study: While abundant cord blood beta clonotypes carried fewer insertions, memory repertoires showed no such pattern. Modelling underestimated the level of out-of-frame TCR alpha sharing observed in monozygotic twins.

The CDR3 consists of 13 residues. Trimming took off 2 bases at V and 10 bases at J, with 14 bases between the two ends. From germline, CDR1 is MNHEY and CDR2 SMNVEV (reference sequence). A template switching step contributed a universal primer site, while unique molecular identifiers were present in the cDNA. TCRdb re-analysed the 5' RACE reads in MiXCR, keeping a single row per CDR3 protein. The data show about 570,000 distinct CDR3 sequences, approximately 9.6% seen once. Another study also made use of these data, one on yellow fever vaccine responses in identical twins. That source reports: Among the twins, the vaccine T cell response reportedly seemed partly convergent and partly personalized.

The source material was PBMCs. This sequence originates from a woman in her late teens or twenties in good health. V is TRBV27 and J is TRBJ1-1; a possible D gene is TRBD1 (6 bases). In DNA form, the CDR3 reads TGTGCCAGCAGTTTAGAAAGGACAGCCAGAGCTTTCTTT. Amino acids: CASSLERTARAFF.